Below, 14 T cell receptor beta chains from the same sample are listed, as sequenced in a study of memory CD4+ T cells and cytomegalovirus serostatus. The sort gate was single viable CD3+CD4+CD8-CD45RO+ cells for memory CD4+ T cells. TCRdb keeps only in-frame clones here, not all; method: immunoSEQ multiplex PCR. In the table there are 80,000 or so clones, 60% to 80% of which are singletons. Material for sequencing was memory CD4+ T cells from blood. Receptors originate from an adult in good health and CMV-seropositive.

This sequence joins TRBV2 and TRBJ1-2; a possible D gene is TRBD1 (5 bases). The V end was cut by 2 bases, the J end by 6 bases, with 13 bases between. This CDR3 comprises 14 residues. CDR1 SNHLY and CDR2 FYNNEI come from the germline V gene. The CDR3 DNA reads as TGTGCCAGCAGTGAATGGTCGGGGGATGATGGCTACACCTTC. This encodes CASSEWSGDDGYTF.

This chain joins TRBV5-1 and TRBJ2-7; D remains ambiguous. Germline V gene data show CDR1 as SGHRS and CDR2 as YFSETQ. The ends were cut back, 4 bases at V and 0 bases at J, with 11 bases in the middle. The CDR3 loop spans 14 amino acids. The CDR3 sequence: CASSPRTDSYEQYF. The CDR3 nucleotides are TGCGCCAGCAGCCCCCGGACGGACTCCTACGAGCAGTACTTC.

This clone appeared a few times. The chain is built from TRBV2 and TRBJ1-2, with TRBD1 matching 9 bases. Germline V lookup: CDR1 SNHLY, CDR2 FYNNEI. The V gene end was trimmed by 5 bases and the J gene end by 6 bases; junction bases not matched to a gene: 10. The CDR3 totals 15 residues. This CDR3 reads CASSPDRGRGDGYTF. In nucleotides, the CDR3 is TGTGCCAGCAGTCCGGACAGGGGACGGGGCGATGGCTACACCTTC. Based on the CDR3 plus reference TRBV2 and TRBJ1-2, the full variable domain is EPEVTQTPSHQVTQMGQEVILRCVPISNHLYFYWYRQILGQKVEFLVSFYNNEISEKSEIFDDQFSVERPDGSNFTLKIRSTKLEDSAMYFCASSPDRGRGDGYTFGSGTRLTVV.

The chain carries TRBV18 and TRBJ2-4; tentative D call: TRBD1 (6 bases). The CDR3 runs to 15 residues. V gave up 5 bases and J gave up 3 bases, with 14 bases separating them. CDR1 KGHSH and CDR2 LQKENI come from the germline V gene. The CDR3 DNA sequence: TGTGCCAGCTCAACCGGACAGCTGGGCAAAAACATTCAGTACTTC. This encodes CASSTGQLGKNIQYF.

This clone appeared once. V is TRBV2 and J is TRBJ1-1; D gene uncertain. V was clipped by 4 bases and J by 1 base, with 13 bases between them. Germline V gene lookup returns CDR1 SNHLY and CDR2 FYNNEI. The CDR3 totals 15 residues. The CDR3 is CASSVAGNSNTEAFF. The CDR3 DNA reads TGTGCCAGCAGTGTCGCAGGCAATTCGAACACTGAAGCTTTCTTT.

J is TRBJ2-2 and V is TRBV9; D gene unclear. Germline values: CDR1 SGDLS, CDR2 YYNGEE. V shed 4 bases and J shed 0 bases, with 10 bases lying between them. The CDR3 totals 15 residues. In DNA form, the CDR3 reads TGTGCCAGCAGCCCATATCCAACGAACACCGGGGAGCTGTTTTTT. Its translation is CASSPYPTNTGELFF.

The rearrangement joins TRBV25-1 to TRBJ1-3; a possible D gene is TRBD1 (6 bases). This CDR3 has 14 residues. The germline CDR1 and CDR2 sequences are MGHDK and SYGVNS. Trimming removed 4 bases from V and 4 bases from J, with 11 bases in between. The CDR3 reads CASSVGGLGNTIYF. The CDR3 DNA reads TGTGCCAGCAGTGTTGGGGGGCTAGGAAACACCATATATTTT. Together with reference TRBV25-1 and TRBJ1-3, the CDR3 gives the full variable domain: EADIYQTPRYLVIGTGKKITLECSQTMGHDKMYWYQQDPGMELHLIHYSYGVNSTEKGDLSSESTVSRIRTEHFPLTLESARPSHTSQYLCASSVGGLGNTIYFGEGSWLTVV.

The chain carries TRBV6-5 and TRBJ2-2; 7 bases align to TRBD2. With 6 bases clipped from V and 4 bases from J, the junction kept 5 bases outside the gene matches. The germline gives CDR1 MNHEY, CDR2 SVGAGI. CDR3 size: 14 residues. CDR3 residues: CASSRSGATGELFF. CDR3 coding DNA: TGTGCCAGCAGCCGGAGCGGGGCCACCGGGGAGCTGTTTTTT.

The J gene is TRBJ1-2, the V gene TRBV18; TRBD1 aligns across 7 bases. CDR1 is KGHSH, CDR2 LQKENI, per germline. CDR3 length equals 15 residues. V lost 6 bases to trimming and J lost 3 bases; unmatched junction nucleotides: 10. This CDR3 reads CASSSTGPSDYGYTF. The CDR3 bases are TGTGCCAGCTCCTCGACAGGGCCCAGCGACTATGGCTACACCTTC.

The chain combines TRBV19 with TRBJ1-1; D call uncertain. Deletions cut 5 bases from V and 1 base from J, with 5 bases between. The germline gives CDR1 LNHDA, CDR2 SQIVND (reference sequence). This CDR3 region has 12 residues. DNA of the CDR3: TGTGCCAGTAGTTCCAGGAACACTGAAGCTTTCTTT. Translating it yields CASSSRNTEAFF.

J is TRBJ1-2 and V is TRBV15; D is undetermined. Germline lookup yields CDR1 LNHNV and CDR2 YYDKDF (reference sequence). Between the trimmed V and J ends, which lost 1 base and 10 bases, there was a span of 16 bases. This CDR3 region has 14 residues. CDR3 sequence: CATSRGYDRRYYTF. The DNA of the CDR3 is TGTGCCACCAGCAGAGGCTATGATAGGAGGTACTACACCTTC.

The V and J genes are TRBV2 and TRBJ2-4; 11 bases agree with TRBD1. From germline, CDR1 is SNHLY and CDR2 FYNNEI. V lost 4 bases, J lost 15 bases, and 8 bases stayed unmatched. The CDR3 runs 13 residues. CDR3 sequence reads: CASSGTGGSRGYF. CDR3 coding DNA: TGTGCCAGCAGTGGGACAGGGGGCTCCCGAGGGTACTTC.

This clone was found a few times. This chain uses TRBV29-1 with TRBJ1-1; D ambiguous. Germline V lookup: CDR1 SQVTM, CDR2 ANQGSEA. There are 10 residues in the CDR3. The V gene lost 7 bases and the J gene lost 1 base, with 4 bases spanning the gap. DNA for the CDR3: TGCAGCGGGAAGAACACTGAAGCTTTCTTT. Translating gives CSGKNTEAFF.

The rearrangement links TRBV11-2 to TRBJ2-3; the D call may be TRBD1 or TRBD2 (5 bases each). Trimming took 5 bases from V and 0 from J, leaving 12 bases between them. Germline V lookup: CDR1 SGHAT, CDR2 FQNNGV. The CDR3 spans 15 residues. CDR3: CASSPEGISTDTQYF. DNA for the CDR3: TGTGCCAGCAGCCCTGAGGGGATTAGCACAGATACGCAGTATTTT. The full variable domain, its missing parts supplied by reference TRBV11-2 and TRBJ2-3, is EAGVAQSPRYKIIEKRQSVAFWCNPISGHATLYWYQQILGQGPKLLIQFQNNGVVDDSQLPKDRFSAERLKGVDSTLKIQPAKLEDSAVYLCASSPEGISTDTQYFGPGTRLTVL.